Below, one T cell receptor beta chain is given with its context. Its antigen is undetermined. Other DNA sequences in the sample encode the same CDR3. These data originate in a study of T cell responses to AZD1222 COVID-19 vaccine. Study findings and constraints: The donor group comprised mostly white British people and more females; the analysis possibly underestimated clonal diversity. Repertoire collection took place solely once the T cell response had peaked. At study baseline, merely over 5 AZD1222 recipients were seropositive.

The assay was immunoSEQ multiplex PCR, and TCRdb's table has in-frame clones only and misses some. This table holds some 87,000 clones, around 87% found once. Germline assignment: CDR1 MDHEN and CDR2 SYDVKM. The CDR3 contains 11 residues. With 6 bases removed from V and 2 bases from J, the gap between germline ends came to 3 bases. This chain connects TRBV28 to TRBJ2-3; D unclear. Sample: peripheral blood, taken on day 0 of AZD1222 vaccination. The origin of this receptor is an adult in good health. CDR3 region: CASSYTDTQYF. The CDR3 bases are TGTGCCAGCAGCTACACAGATACGCAGTATTTT.